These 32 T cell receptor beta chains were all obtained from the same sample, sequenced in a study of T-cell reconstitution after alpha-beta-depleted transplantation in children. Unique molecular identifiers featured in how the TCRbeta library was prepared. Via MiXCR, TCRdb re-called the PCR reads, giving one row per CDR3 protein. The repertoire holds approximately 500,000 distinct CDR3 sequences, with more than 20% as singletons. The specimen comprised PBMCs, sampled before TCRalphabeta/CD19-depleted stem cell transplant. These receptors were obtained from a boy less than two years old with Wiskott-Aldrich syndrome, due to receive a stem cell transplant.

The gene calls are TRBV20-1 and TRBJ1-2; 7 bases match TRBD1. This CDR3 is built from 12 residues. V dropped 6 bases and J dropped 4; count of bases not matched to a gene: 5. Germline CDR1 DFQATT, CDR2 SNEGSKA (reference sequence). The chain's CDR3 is CSAVGGLYGYTF. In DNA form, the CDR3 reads TGCAGTGCGGTAGGGGGCCTCTATGGCTACACCTTC.

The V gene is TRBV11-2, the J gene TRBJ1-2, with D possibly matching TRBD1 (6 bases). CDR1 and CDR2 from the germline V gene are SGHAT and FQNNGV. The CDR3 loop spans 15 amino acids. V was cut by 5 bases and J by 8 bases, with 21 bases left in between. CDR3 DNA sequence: TGTGCCAGCAGCATATCTCCAGACAGGCTAGGGGGCTACACCTTC. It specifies CASSISPDRLGGYTF.

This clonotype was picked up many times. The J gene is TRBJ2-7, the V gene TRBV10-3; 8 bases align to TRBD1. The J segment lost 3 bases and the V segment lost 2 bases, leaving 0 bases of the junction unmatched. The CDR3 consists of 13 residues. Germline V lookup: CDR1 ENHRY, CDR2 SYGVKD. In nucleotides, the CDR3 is TGTGCCATCAGTGAGGGACAGGGCTACGAGCAGTACTTC. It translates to CAISEGQGYEQYF.

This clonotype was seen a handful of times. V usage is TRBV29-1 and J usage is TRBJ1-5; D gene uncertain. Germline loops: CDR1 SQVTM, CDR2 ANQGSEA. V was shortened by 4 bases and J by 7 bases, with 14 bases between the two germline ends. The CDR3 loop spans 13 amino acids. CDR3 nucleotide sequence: TGCAGCGTTGTAGGGCAGGATGGGCAGCCCCAGCATTTT. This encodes CSVVGQDGQPQHF.

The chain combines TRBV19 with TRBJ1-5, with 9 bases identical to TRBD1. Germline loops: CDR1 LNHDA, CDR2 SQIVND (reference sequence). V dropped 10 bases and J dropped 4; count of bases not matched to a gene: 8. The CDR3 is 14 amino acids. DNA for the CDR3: TGTGCCATCAAAGGGACAGGGTCAAATCAGCCCCAGCATTTT. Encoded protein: CAIKGTGSNQPQHF.

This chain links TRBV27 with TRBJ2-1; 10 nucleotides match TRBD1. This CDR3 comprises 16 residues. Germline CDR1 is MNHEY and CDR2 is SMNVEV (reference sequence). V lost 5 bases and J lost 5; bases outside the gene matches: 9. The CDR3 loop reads CASSRKTGGGNNEQFF. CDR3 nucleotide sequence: TGTGCCAGCAGTCGAAAGACAGGGGGCGGGAACAATGAGCAGTTCTTC.

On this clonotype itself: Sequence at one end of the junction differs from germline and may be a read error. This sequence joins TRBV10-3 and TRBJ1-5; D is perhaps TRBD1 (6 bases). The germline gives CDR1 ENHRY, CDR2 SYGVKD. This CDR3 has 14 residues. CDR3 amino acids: CASSESGAGQAQHF. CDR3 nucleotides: TGTGCCAGCAGTGAGTCAGGGGCTGGGCAGGCCCAGCATTTT.

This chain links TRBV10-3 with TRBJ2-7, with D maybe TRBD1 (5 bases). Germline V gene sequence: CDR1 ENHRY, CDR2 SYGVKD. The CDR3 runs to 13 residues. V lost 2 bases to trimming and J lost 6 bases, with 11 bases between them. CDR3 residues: CAISEGTGSEQYF. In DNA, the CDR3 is TGTGCCATCAGTGAGGGAACAGGCAGCGAGCAGTACTTC.

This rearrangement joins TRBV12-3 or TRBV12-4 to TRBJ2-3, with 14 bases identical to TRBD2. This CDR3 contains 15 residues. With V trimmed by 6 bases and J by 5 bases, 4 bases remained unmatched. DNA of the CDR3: TGTGCCAGCAGACGACTAGCGGGAGGGCTAGATACGCAGTATTTT. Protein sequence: CASRRLAGGLDTQYF.

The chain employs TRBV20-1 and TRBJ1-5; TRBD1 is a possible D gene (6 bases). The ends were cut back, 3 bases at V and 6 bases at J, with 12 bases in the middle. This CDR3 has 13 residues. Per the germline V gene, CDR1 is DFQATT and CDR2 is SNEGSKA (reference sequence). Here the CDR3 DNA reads TGCAGTGCTAGGTCCAGGGACACTCAGCCCCAGCATTTT. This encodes CSARSRDTQPQHF.

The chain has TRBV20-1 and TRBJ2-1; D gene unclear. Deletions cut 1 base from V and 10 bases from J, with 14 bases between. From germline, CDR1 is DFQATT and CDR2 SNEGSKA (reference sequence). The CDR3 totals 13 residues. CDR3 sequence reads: CSARGGPGREQFF. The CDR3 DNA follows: TGCAGTGCTAGAGGAGGCCCCGGAAGAGAGCAGTTCTTC.

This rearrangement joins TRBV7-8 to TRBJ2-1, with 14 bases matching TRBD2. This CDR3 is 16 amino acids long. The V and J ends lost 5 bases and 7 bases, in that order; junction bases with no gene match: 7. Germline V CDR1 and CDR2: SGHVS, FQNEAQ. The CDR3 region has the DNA TGTGCCAGCAGCCCCACTAGACTAGCGGGAGGGAATGAGCAGTTCTTC. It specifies CASSPTRLAGGNEQFF.

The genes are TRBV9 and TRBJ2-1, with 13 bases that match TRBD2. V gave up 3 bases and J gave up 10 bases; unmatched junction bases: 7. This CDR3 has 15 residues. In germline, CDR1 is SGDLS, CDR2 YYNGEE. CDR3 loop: CASSALAGGHGEQFF. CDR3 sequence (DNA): TGTGCCAGCAGCGCACTAGCGGGAGGGCATGGGGAGCAGTTCTTC. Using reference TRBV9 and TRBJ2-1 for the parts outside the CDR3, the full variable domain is DSGVTQTPKHLITATGQRVTLRCSPRSGDLSVYWYQQSLDQGLQFLIQYYNGEERAKGNILERFSAQQFPDLHSELNLSSLELGDSALYFCASSALAGGHGEQFFGPGTRLTVL.

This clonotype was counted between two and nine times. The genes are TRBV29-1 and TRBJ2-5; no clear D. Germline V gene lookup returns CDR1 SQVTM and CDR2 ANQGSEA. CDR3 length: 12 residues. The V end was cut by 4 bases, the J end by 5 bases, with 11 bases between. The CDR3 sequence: CSVGLNWETQYF. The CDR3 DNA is TGCAGCGTTGGTTTGAATTGGGAGACCCAGTACTTC.

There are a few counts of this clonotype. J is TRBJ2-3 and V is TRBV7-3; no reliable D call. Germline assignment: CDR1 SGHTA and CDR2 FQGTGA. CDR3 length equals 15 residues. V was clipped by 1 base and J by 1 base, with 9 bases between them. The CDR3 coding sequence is TGTGCCAGCAGCTTAAGGCCCGCGGGCACAGATACGCAGTATTTT. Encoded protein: CASSLRPAGTDTQYF.

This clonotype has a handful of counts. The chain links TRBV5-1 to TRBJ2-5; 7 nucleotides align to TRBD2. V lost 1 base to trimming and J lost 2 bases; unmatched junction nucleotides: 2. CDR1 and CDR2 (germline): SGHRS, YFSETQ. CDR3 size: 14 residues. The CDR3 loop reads CASSLWGGQETQYF. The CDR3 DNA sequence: TGCGCCAGCAGCTTGTGGGGGGGTCAAGAGACCCAGTACTTC.

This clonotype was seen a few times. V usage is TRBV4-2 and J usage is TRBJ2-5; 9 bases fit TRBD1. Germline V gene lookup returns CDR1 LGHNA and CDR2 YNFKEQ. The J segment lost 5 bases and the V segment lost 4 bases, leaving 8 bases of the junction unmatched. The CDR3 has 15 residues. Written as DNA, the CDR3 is TGTGCCAGCAGCCCGGGACAGGGTGTGATGGAGACCCAGTACTTC. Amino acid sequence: CASSPGQGVMETQYF.

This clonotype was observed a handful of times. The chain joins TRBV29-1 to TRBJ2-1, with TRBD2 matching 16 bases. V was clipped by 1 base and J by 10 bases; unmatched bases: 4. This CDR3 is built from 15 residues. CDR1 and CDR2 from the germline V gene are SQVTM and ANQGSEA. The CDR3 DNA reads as TGCAGCGTTGAAGTGGGACTAGCGGGAGGGAGGGAGCAGTTCTTC. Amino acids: CSVEVGLAGGREQFF.

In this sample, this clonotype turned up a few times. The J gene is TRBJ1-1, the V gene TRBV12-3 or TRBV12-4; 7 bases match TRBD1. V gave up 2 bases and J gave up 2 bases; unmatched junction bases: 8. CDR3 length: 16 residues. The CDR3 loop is CASSLTRQGYNTEAFF. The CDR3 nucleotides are TGTGCCAGCAGTTTAACAAGACAGGGTTATAACACTGAAGCTTTCTTT.

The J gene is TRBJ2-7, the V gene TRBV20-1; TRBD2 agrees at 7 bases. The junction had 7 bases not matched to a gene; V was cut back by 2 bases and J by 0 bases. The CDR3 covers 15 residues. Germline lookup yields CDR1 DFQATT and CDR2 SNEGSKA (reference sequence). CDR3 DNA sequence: TGCAGTGCTAGAATGGGGGGAGGGGTCTCCTACGAGCAGTACTTC. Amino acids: CSARMGGGVSYEQYF.

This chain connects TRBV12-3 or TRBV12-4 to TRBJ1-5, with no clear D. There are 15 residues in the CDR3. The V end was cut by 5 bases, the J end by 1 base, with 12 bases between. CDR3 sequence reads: CASSVGVWSNQPQHF. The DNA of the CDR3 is TGTGCCAGCAGTGTCGGGGTGTGGAGCAATCAGCCCCAGCATTTT.

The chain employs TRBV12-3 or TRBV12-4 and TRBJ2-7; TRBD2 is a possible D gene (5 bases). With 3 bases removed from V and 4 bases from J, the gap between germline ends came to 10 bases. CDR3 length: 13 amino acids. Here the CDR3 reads CASSFSGFYEQYF. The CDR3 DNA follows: TGTGCCAGCAGTTTCTCGGGATTTTACGAGCAGTACTTC.

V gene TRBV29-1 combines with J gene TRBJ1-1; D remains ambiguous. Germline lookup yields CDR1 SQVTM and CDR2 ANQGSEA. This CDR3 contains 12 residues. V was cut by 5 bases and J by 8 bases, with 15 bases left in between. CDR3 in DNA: TGCAGCGTTTGTTCAGAACAGTCGGAAGCTTTCTTT. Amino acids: CSVCSEQSEAFF.

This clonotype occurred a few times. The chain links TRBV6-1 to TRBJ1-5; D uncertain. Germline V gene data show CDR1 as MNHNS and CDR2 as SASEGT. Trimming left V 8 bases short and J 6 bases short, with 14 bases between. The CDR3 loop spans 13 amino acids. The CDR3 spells CASGNSIGQPQHF. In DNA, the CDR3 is TGTGCCAGCGGGAACAGTATTGGTCAGCCCCAGCATTTT.

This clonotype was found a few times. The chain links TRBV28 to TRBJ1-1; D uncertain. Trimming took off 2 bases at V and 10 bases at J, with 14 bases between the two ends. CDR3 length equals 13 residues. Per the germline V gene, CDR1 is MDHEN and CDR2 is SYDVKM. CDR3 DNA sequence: TGTGCCAGCAGTTTAGCAGATTCGTTATTAGCTTTCTTT. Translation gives CASSLADSLLAFF.

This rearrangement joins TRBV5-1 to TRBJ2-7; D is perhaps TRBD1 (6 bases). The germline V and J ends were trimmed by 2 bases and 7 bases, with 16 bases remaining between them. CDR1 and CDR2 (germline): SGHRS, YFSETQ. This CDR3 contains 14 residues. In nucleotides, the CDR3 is TGCGCCAGCAGCTTCGACAGGCCGGAGAGGGAGCAGTACTTC. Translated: CASSFDRPEREQYF.

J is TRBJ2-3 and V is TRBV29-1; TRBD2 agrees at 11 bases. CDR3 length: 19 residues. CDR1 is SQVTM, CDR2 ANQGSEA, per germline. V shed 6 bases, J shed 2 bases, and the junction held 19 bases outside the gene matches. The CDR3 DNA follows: TGCAGCGTGCTAAACCCAACTAGCGGGAGCTCCTCCTACACAGATACGCAGTATTTT. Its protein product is CSVLNPTSGSSSYTDTQYF.

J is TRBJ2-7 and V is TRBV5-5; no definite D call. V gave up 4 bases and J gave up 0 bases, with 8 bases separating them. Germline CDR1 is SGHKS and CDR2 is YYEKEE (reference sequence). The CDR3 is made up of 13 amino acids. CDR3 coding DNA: TGTGCCAGCAGCCCGCAGAGCTCCTACGAGCAGTACTTC. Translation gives CASSPQSSYEQYF.

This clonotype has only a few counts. CDR3 DNA: TGTGCCAGCAGTTTAGTCGGGACTAGCGGGTCCTACAATGAGCAGTTCTTC. Translated, it gives CASSLVGTSGSYNEQFF. The V and J genes are TRBV12-3 or TRBV12-4 and TRBJ2-1; 12 nucleotides line up with TRBD2. V shed 1 base and J 1 base; nucleotides not matched to a gene: 2. The CDR3 has 17 residues.

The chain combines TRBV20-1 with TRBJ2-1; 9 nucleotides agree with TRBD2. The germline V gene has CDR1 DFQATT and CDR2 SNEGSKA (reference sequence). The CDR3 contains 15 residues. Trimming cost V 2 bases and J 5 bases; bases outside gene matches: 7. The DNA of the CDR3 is TGCAGTGCTAGAACCCCGGGACTAGCTAACAATGAGCAGTTCTTC. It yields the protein CSARTPGLANNEQFF.

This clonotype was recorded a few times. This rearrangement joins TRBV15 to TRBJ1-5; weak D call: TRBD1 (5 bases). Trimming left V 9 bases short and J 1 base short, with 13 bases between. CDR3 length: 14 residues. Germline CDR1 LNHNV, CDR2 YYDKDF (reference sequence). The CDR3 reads CATRDGTSNQPQHF. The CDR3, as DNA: TGTGCCACACGGGACGGTACCAGCAATCAGCCCCAGCATTTT.

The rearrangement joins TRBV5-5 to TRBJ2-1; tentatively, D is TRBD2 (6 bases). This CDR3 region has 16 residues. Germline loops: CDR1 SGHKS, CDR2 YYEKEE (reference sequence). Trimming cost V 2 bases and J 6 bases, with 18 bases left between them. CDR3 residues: CASSLVPGEVGNEQFF. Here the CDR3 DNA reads TGTGCCAGCAGCTTAGTACCGGGAGAGGTAGGCAATGAGCAGTTCTTC.